A selection of T cell receptor beta chains follows, all from one sample in a study of T-cell reconstitution after alpha-beta-depleted transplantation in children. TCRdb redid the calling of the PCR reads with MiXCR, one entry per CDR3 protein. The table includes around 71,000 distinct CDR3 sequences, more than 5.5% detected once. Specimen: PBMCs from the stem cell graft donor, collected from the stem cell graft. Receptor source: a human donor who donated a stem cell graft to a child with acute lymphoblastic leukemia. CDR3s include the opening cysteine and the closing phenylalanine or tryptophan. Fields, in order: CDR3 DNA, CDR3 protein, V gene, clone size, D gene, J gene. A D gene is named only where the DNA matches it firmly. Size is stated for part of the rows, as once, few or many counts, or as a class when the clone is expanded.

TGTGCCAGTAGTATTGGGGGGTTAGCCAAAAACATTCAGTACTTC,CASSIGGLAKNIQYF,TRBV19,few,NA,TRBJ2-4
TGTGCCACCAGTGATTTTGGCCTAGCGGGAGGTGTTGAGCAGTTCTTC,CATSDFGLAGGVEQFF,TRBV24-1,many,TRBD2,TRBJ2-1
TGTGCCAGCAGTTTCGACAGGTTAAGCACAGATACGCAGTATTTT,CASSFDRLSTDTQYF,TRBV12-3/TRBV12-4,few,NA,TRBJ2-3
TGCAGCGTTGATTTGTCTAGCGGGAGTATTGAGCAGTTCTTC,CSVDLSSGSIEQFF,TRBV29-1,many,TRBD2,TRBJ2-1
TGTGCCAGCCGGGTCAGCTCCGAAGCTTTCTTT,CASRVSSEAFF,TRBV6-5,NA,NA,TRBJ1-1
TGTGCCAGTAGTCCTACTGCGGGGGCCCTCTACGAGCAGTACTTC,CASSPTAGALYEQYF,TRBV19,many,NA,TRBJ2-7
TGCAGCGCTACCAGACAGGGGGGCTTAATAGAGACCCAGTACTTC,CSATRQGGLIETQYF,TRBV29-1,NA,TRBD1,TRBJ2-5
TGTGCCAGCAGGGGGGTTCCCGGGGAGCTGTTTTTT,CASRGVPGELFF,TRBV25-1,many,NA,TRBJ2-2
TGTGCCAGTAGCCTCCGATTTAAGGGCGGAGACAATCAGCCCCAGCATTTT,CASSLRFKGGDNQPQHF,TRBV19,NA,NA,TRBJ1-5
TGTGCCAGTGGTACGACAGGGAGCAATCAGCCCCAGCATTTT,CASGTTGSNQPQHF,TRBV19,many,TRBD1,TRBJ1-5
TGTGCCAGCAGCCAAGATCCTGGGACAGGTTCCTACGAGCAGTACTTC,CASSQDPGTGSYEQYF,TRBV4-2,NA,TRBD1,TRBJ2-7
TGTGCCAGCAGCTTAGATGAGACTCAACTGTTTTTT,CASSLDETQLFF,TRBV7-2,NA,NA,TRBJ1-4
TGCAGCGCCGTCCCAATAGGGCCAGATACGCAGTATTTT,CSAVPIGPDTQYF,TRBV29-1,many,NA,TRBJ2-3
TGTGCCAGCAGCCCCGAAATTCCGGGACGGGGTATTGAGCAGTTCTTC,CASSPEIPGRGIEQFF,TRBV7-9,NA,NA,TRBJ2-1
TGTGCCAGCAGCCCTCTTAGCGGGAGCGTATACGAGCAGTACTTC,CASSPLSGSVYEQYF,TRBV7-2,NA,TRBD2,TRBJ2-7
TGCAGCGTTGGGGGACAGAACTATGGCTACACCTTC,CSVGGQNYGYTF,TRBV29-1,few,TRBD1,TRBJ1-2
TGCAGTGTTACAGCGGAGTACGGAGAGACCCAGTACTTC,CSVTAEYGETQYF,TRBV20-1,many,NA,TRBJ2-5
TGTGCCACCAGCAGGGGGACAGGGGGCTACGAGCAGTACTTC,CATSRGTGGYEQYF,TRBV15,many,TRBD1,TRBJ2-7
TGTGCCAGCAGCCAAGGGCCAGGGGTAAATTCACCCCTCCACTTT,CASSQGPGVNSPLHF,TRBV3-1,NA,NA,TRBJ1-6
TGTGCCAGCAGTAGGGGACTAGCCAAAAACATTCAGTACTTC,CASSRGLAKNIQYF,TRBV6-2/TRBV6-3,few,NA,TRBJ2-4
TGTGCCAGCAGCTTATTATCGACTAGCACAGATACGCAGTATTTT,CASSLLSTSTDTQYF,TRBV7-9,few,NA,TRBJ2-3
TGTGCCAGCAGCCCTTCCGGGACTAGGCGAAACGGTGAGCAGTTCTTC,CASSPSGTRRNGEQFF,TRBV7-3,many,TRBD2,TRBJ2-1
TGTGCCAGCAGCTGGAGGAAGGAGAGTGAGCAGTTCTTC,CASSWRKESEQFF,TRBV11-2,many,NA,TRBJ2-1
TGTGCCAGCACTACCGGGGGGGGGAACTATGGCTACACCTTC,CASTTGGGNYGYTF,TRBV7-9,once,NA,TRBJ1-2
TGTGCCAGCAGTCCCCTCAAAGTCGGTCAGCCCCAGCATTTT,CASSPLKVGQPQHF,TRBV12-3/TRBV12-4,many,NA,TRBJ1-5
TGCGCCAGCAGCCAAGCGCTCCCGGGACCGAAAGAGACCCAGTACTTC,CASSQALPGPKETQYF,TRBV4-1,many,NA,TRBJ2-5
TGTGCCACCTCGACAGGCTACTCTGGCTACACCTTC,CATSTGYSGYTF,TRBV19,few,NA,TRBJ1-2
TGTGCCAGCATTTGGGAATTAGCGGGAAACACCGGGGAGCTGTTTTTT,CASIWELAGNTGELFF,TRBV2,few,TRBD2,TRBJ2-2
TGTGCCAGTAGTTCTGCAGATACGCAGTATTTT,CASSSADTQYF,TRBV10-3,many,NA,TRBJ2-3
TGTGCCAGCAGCCGCCTAGCGGGAGGGAGCACCGGGGAGCTGTTTTTT,CASSRLAGGSTGELFF,TRBV14,many,TRBD2,TRBJ2-2
TGCAGTGCTAGATGGACTACAAGCCTCACAGATACGCAGTATTTT,CSARWTTSLTDTQYF,TRBV20-1,many,NA,TRBJ2-3
TGTGCCACCAGCAGAGGGGCTAGCGGGAGGGCCTTCACGCAGTATTTT,CATSRGASGRAFTQYF,TRBV15,few,TRBD2,TRBJ2-3
TGTGCCAGCAGTTACTCGAGAGAGACCCAGTACTTC,CASSYSRETQYF,TRBV6-2/TRBV6-3,few,NA,TRBJ2-5
TGTGCCAGCAGCCAAGATCTTGGGGGAGGTAGCACAGATACGCAGTATTTT,CASSQDLGGGSTDTQYF,TRBV4-2,NA,NA,TRBJ2-3
TGTGCCAGCAGCTTACGGGGGGGCCTGGATACGCAGTATTTT,CASSLRGGLDTQYF,TRBV7-7,many,TRBD2,TRBJ2-3
TGTGCCAGCAGTTTGGGGCAGGCCTGGAGTGGCTACACCTTC,CASSLGQAWSGYTF,TRBV28,few,NA,TRBJ1-2